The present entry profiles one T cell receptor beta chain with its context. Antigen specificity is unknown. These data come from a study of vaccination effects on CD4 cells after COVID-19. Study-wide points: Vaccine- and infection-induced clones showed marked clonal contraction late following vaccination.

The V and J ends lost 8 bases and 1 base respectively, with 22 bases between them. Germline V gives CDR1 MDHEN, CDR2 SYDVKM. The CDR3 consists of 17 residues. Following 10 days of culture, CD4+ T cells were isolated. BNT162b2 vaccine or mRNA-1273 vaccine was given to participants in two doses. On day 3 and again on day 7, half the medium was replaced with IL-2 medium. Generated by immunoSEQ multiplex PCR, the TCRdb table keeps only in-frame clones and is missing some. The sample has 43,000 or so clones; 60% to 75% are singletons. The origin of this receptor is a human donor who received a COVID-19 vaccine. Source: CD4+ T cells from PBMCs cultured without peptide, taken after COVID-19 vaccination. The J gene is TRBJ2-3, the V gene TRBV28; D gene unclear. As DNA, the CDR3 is TGTGCCAGCGACTTGACCAGCCGGATAAGAGGCACAGATACGCAGTATTTT. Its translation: CASDLTSRIRGTDTQYF.